What follows are 8 T cell receptor beta chains derived from one specimen sequenced in a study of T cells in Graves' hyperthyroidism and ophthalmopathy. Amplification of TCR beta CDR3 regions was performed using RNA transcripts as template. First-round RT-PCR targeting the TCR CDR3 was performed with the HTBI primer set. Each CDR3 protein gets one entry after TCRdb re-called the multiplex PCR reads with MiXCR. Seen here are about 580,000 distinct CDR3 sequences, roughly 14% observed once, and the top ten hold 5% to 7%. Source material: blood. These receptors came from a woman in her thirties with Graves' hyperthyroidism that later progressed to Graves' ophthalmopathy.

The rearrangement uses TRBV19 and TRBJ1-5; tentatively, D is TRBD1 (5 bases). The CDR3 loop spans 16 amino acids. Looked up from germline, CDR1 is LNHDA and CDR2 is SQIVND (reference sequence). Trimming took off 3 bases at V and 3 bases at J, with 15 bases between the two ends. Here the CDR3 reads CASSMRGGINNQPQHF. The CDR3 DNA sequence: TGTGCCAGTAGTATGAGGGGCGGTATTAACAATCAGCCCCAGCATTTT.

The sample holds many counts of this clonotype. The V and J genes are TRBV7-9 and TRBJ1-1, with TRBD1 as a possible D gene (6 bases). Germline V gene sequence: CDR1 SEHNR, CDR2 FQNEAQ (reference sequence). This CDR3 contains 12 residues. V lost 8 bases and J lost 3, with 10 bases in between. The CDR3 is CASDRSDTEAFF. In DNA form, the CDR3 reads TGTGCCAGCGACAGGAGTGACACTGAAGCTTTCTTT.

This clonotype was seen a handful of times. This rearrangement joins TRBV18 to TRBJ2-7; 9 bases match TRBD2. The ends lost 3 bases at V and 4 bases at J; junction bases unmatched: 4. The CDR3 extends over 14 amino acids. The V gene's germline CDR1 is KGHSH and CDR2 LQKENI. The CDR3: CASSPRTSEYEQYF. The DNA for the CDR3 is TGTGCCAGCTCACCGAGGACTAGCGAATACGAGCAGTACTTC.

This clonotype was seen many times. The rearrangement joins TRBV5-1 to TRBJ2-2; 9 bases are shared with TRBD1. There are 14 residues in the CDR3. The germline V gene encodes CDR1 SGHRS and CDR2 YFSETQ. J was trimmed by 5 bases and V by 4 bases; bases with no gene match: 3. The CDR3 region is CASSTTGGTGELFF. DNA of the CDR3: TGCGCCAGCAGCACGACAGGGGGGACCGGGGAGCTGTTTTTT.

This clonotype was seen repeatedly, ten times or more. The V and J genes are TRBV18 and TRBJ2-3, with D possibly matching TRBD1 (6 bases). Germline V CDR1 and CDR2: KGHSH, LQKENI. The CDR3 has 15 residues. Trimming pared 2 bases from V and 3 bases from J, leaving 12 bases between. CDR3 sequence: CASSPSRGRTDTQYF. In DNA form, the CDR3 reads TGTGCCAGCTCACCAAGTAGGGGGAGAACAGATACGCAGTATTTT.

This clonotype was observed at least ten times. The V and J genes are TRBV20-1 and TRBJ1-1; 8 bases are a match to TRBD1. With 3 bases clipped from V and 5 bases from J, the junction kept 5 bases outside the gene matches. The CDR3 extends over 13 amino acids. The germline gives CDR1 DFQATT, CDR2 SNEGSKA (reference sequence). CDR3 amino acids: CSASAGGETEAFF. CDR3 in DNA: TGCAGTGCTAGCGCAGGGGGCGAAACTGAAGCTTTCTTT.

The table lists this clonotype with many counts. The rearrangement joins TRBV20-1 to TRBJ1-1, with unresolved D. The CDR3 loop spans 12 amino acids. CDR1 is DFQATT, CDR2 SNEGSKA, per germline (reference sequence). V dropped 5 bases and J dropped 4 bases, with 11 bases sitting between them. The CDR3 spells CSAARDPTEAFF. CDR3 DNA: TGCAGTGCTGCTAGGGATCCCACTGAAGCTTTCTTT.

The CDR3 loop reads CASSRGPGNQPQHF. DNA for the CDR3: TGTGCCAGCAGCCGAGGGCCGGGGAATCAGCCCCAGCATTTT. The chain links TRBV7-2 to TRBJ1-5; D not certain. CDR1 is SGHTA and CDR2 is FQGNSA in the germline V gene. The CDR3 has 14 residues. V lost 5 bases and J lost 4, with 12 bases in between. The full variable domain, with the rest looked up from reference TRBV7-2 and TRBJ1-5, is GAGVSQSPSNKVTEKGKDVELRCDPISGHTALYWYRQSLGQGLEFLIYFQGNSAPDKSGLPSDRFSAERTGGSVSTLTIQRTQQEDSAVYLCASSRGPGNQPQHFGDGTRLSIL.